A selection of T cell receptor beta chains follows, all from one sample in a study of T cells in Graves' hyperthyroidism and ophthalmopathy. TCRdb reprocessed the multiplex PCR reads with MiXCR, giving one entry per CDR3 protein. This table holds over 500,000 distinct CDR3 sequences, 46% found once. The sequenced sample consisted of peripheral blood or thyroid tissue (not recorded which). These receptors all stem from an adult woman with Graves' disease, either hyperthyroidism or ophthalmopathy (not recorded which). Both conserved end residues are part of each CDR3. The order of the fields is D gene, clone size, J gene, V gene, CDR3 protein, CDR3 DNA. D genes are given only for firm matches. The listing skips clone size in some rows; elsewhere it reads once, few, many or a size class.

D gene: NA
clone size: few
J gene: TRBJ1-1
V gene: TRBV7-3
CDR3 protein: CASSPERNTEAFF
CDR3 DNA: TGTGCCAGCAGCCCCGAGCGGAACACTGAAGCTTTCTTT

D gene: NA
clone size: many
J gene: TRBJ1-1
V gene: TRBV5-8
CDR3 protein: CASSLQGYDRDTEAFF
CDR3 DNA: TGTGCCAGCAGCCTACAGGGTTATGACCGTGACACTGAAGCTTTCTTT

D gene: NA
clone size: few
J gene: TRBJ1-6
V gene: TRBV7-2
CDR3 protein: CASSGRGTSSYNSPLHF
CDR3 DNA: TGTGCCAGCAGCGGTCGGGGGACAAGCTCCTATAATTCACCCCTCCACTTT

D gene: NA
clone size: few
J gene: TRBJ2-5
V gene: TRBV29-1
CDR3 protein: CSVEVEPRGGTQYF
CDR3 DNA: TGCAGCGTTGAAGTTGAGCCACGCGGCGGGACCCAGTACTTC

D gene: TRBD1
clone size: few
J gene: TRBJ1-1
V gene: TRBV29-1
CDR3 protein: CSATLTTGATEAFF
CDR3 DNA: TGCAGCGCCACCCTTACGACAGGGGCCACTGAAGCTTTCTTT

D gene: TRBD2
clone size: NA
J gene: TRBJ2-2
V gene: TRBV2
CDR3 protein: CASIAGAHAVQGTGELFF
CDR3 DNA: TGTGCCAGCATAGCGGGCGCGCACGCTGTCCAGGGCACCGGGGAGCTGTTTTTT

D gene: TRBD2
clone size: many
J gene: TRBJ2-7
V gene: TRBV20-1
CDR3 protein: CSARGGETSGRPQGQYF
CDR3 DNA: TGCAGTGCTAGAGGTGGCGAGACTAGCGGGAGGCCCCAGGGACAGTACTTC

D gene: NA
clone size: NA
J gene: TRBJ2-7
V gene: TRBV29-1
CDR3 protein: CSLVGGPSYEQYF
CDR3 DNA: TGCAGCTTAGTCGGGGGCCCCTCCTACGAGCAGTACTTC

D gene: TRBD2
clone size: NA
J gene: TRBJ2-7
V gene: TRBV7-2
CDR3 protein: CASSRLAASYEQYF
CDR3 DNA: TGTGCCAGCAGCCGACTAGCGGCTTCCTACGAGCAGTACTTC

D gene: NA
clone size: many
J gene: TRBJ1-1
V gene: TRBV7-9
CDR3 protein: CASSLGGGSNTEAFF
CDR3 DNA: TGTGCCAGCAGCTTAGGTGGGGGTTCGAACACTGAAGCTTTCTTT

D gene: TRBD2
clone size: NA
J gene: TRBJ2-5
V gene: TRBV29-1
CDR3 protein: CSVDPGTRLETQYF
CDR3 DNA: TGCAGCGTTGACCCCGGGACTAGATTAGAGACCCAGTACTTC

D gene: TRBD1
clone size: NA
J gene: TRBJ1-5
V gene: TRBV13
CDR3 protein: CASSLPGGAGQPQHF
CDR3 DNA: TGTGCCAGCAGCTTACCAGGGGGTGCGGGACAGCCCCAGCATTTT

D gene: NA
clone size: many
J gene: TRBJ2-5
V gene: TRBV7-8
CDR3 protein: CASSLPVPETQYF
CDR3 DNA: TGTGCCAGCAGCTTACCCGTCCCAGAGACCCAGTACTTC

D gene: NA
clone size: many
J gene: TRBJ1-4
V gene: TRBV4-3
CDR3 protein: CASSLTAATNEKLFF
CDR3 DNA: TGCGCCAGCAGCCTGACAGCAGCAACTAATGAAAAACTGTTTTTT

D gene: TRBD1
clone size: few
J gene: TRBJ1-1
V gene: TRBV29-1
CDR3 protein: CSGQGHYEAFF
CDR3 DNA: TGCAGTGGACAGGGCCATTATGAAGCTTTCTTT

D gene: TRBD1
clone size: NA
J gene: TRBJ1-1
V gene: TRBV10-1
CDR3 protein: CASSTRTGRNTEAFF
CDR3 DNA: TGTGCCAGCTCAACCAGGACAGGGAGGAACACTGAAGCTTTCTTT

D gene: TRBD2
clone size: NA
J gene: TRBJ2-5
V gene: TRBV29-1
CDR3 protein: CSVEGAGEGETQYF
CDR3 DNA: TGCAGCGTTGAAGGGGCGGGAGAGGGGGAGACCCAGTACTTC

D gene: NA
clone size: many
J gene: TRBJ2-2
V gene: TRBV20-1
CDR3 protein: CSARGPLGTGELFF
CDR3 DNA: TGCAGTGCTAGAGGCCCACTTGGCACCGGGGAGCTGTTTTTT

D gene: TRBD2
clone size: NA
J gene: TRBJ2-5
V gene: TRBV7-2
CDR3 protein: CASSFSSGAGVAETQYF
CDR3 DNA: TGTGCCAGCAGCTTTTCTAGCGGGGCGGGAGTGGCAGAGACCCAGTACTTC

D gene: NA
clone size: NA
J gene: TRBJ2-5
V gene: TRBV29-1
CDR3 protein: CSVDGQLYQETQCF
CDR3 DNA: TGCAGCGTTGACGGGCAGCTGTACCAAGAGACCCAGTGCTTC

D gene: NA
clone size: few
J gene: TRBJ1-5
V gene: TRBV12-3/TRBV12-4
CDR3 protein: CASSASDNQPQHF
CDR3 DNA: TGTGCCAGCAGTGCCTCGGACAATCAGCCCCAGCATTTT

D gene: NA
clone size: many
J gene: TRBJ2-7
V gene: TRBV20-1
CDR3 protein: CSTTRNYEQYF
CDR3 DNA: TGCAGTACGACTAGAAACTACGAGCAGTACTTC

D gene: TRBD2
clone size: few
J gene: TRBJ2-7
V gene: TRBV7-8
CDR3 protein: CASSLTRAGGGYEQYF
CDR3 DNA: TGTGCCAGCAGCTTAACTCGAGCGGGAGGAGGCTACGAGCAGTACTTC

D gene: NA
clone size: many
J gene: TRBJ1-1
V gene: TRBV24-1
CDR3 protein: CATRTSANTEAFF
CDR3 DNA: TGTGCCACCAGAACGTCAGCGAACACTGAAGCTTTCTTT

D gene: NA
clone size: NA
J gene: TRBJ1-6
V gene: TRBV9
CDR3 protein: CASSAPEGYNSPLHF
CDR3 DNA: TGTGCCAGCAGCGCGCCGGAGGGGTATAATTCACCCCTCCACTTT

D gene: NA
clone size: NA
J gene: TRBJ1-5
V gene: TRBV7-2
CDR3 protein: CASSSTSGNRETQHF
CDR3 DNA: TGTGCCAGCAGCTCGACTAGCGGGAACCGAGAGACCCAGCATTTT

D gene: NA
clone size: once
J gene: TRBJ2-5
V gene: TRBV10-3
CDR3 protein: CAISESRQGMMETQYF
CDR3 DNA: TGTGCCATCAGTGAGTCAAGGCAGGGGATGATGGAGACCCAGTACTTC

D gene: TRBD1
clone size: few
J gene: TRBJ1-1
V gene: TRBV28
CDR3 protein: CASSRDRLGTEAFF
CDR3 DNA: TGTGCCAGCAGCCGGGACAGGTTGGGCACTGAAGCTTTCTTT